This TCR beta chain was identified in a study of cytotoxic CD8 clonotypes in ibrutinib-treated CLL. Profiled with immunoSEQ multiplex PCR; TCRdb holds only in-frame clones, not every one. The repertoire holds 150,000 or so clones, around 82% seen once, with 7.6% in the top ten. The V segment lost 4 bases and the J segment 4 bases; nucleotides outside the gene matches: 11. The CDR3 extends over 16 amino acids. In germline, CDR1 is SGHKS, CDR2 YYEKEE (reference sequence). Material: PBMCs, obtained after 36 months of ibrutinib treatment. This chain joins TRBV5-5 and TRBJ1-3; 7 nucleotides align to TRBD1. This TCR was sampled from a human donor with chronic lymphocytic leukemia. The CDR3: CASSQDPPDRGNTIYF. The CDR3 DNA is TGTGCCAGCAGCCAAGATCCCCCGGACAGGGGAAACACCATATATTTT.